This T cell receptor beta chain was identified in a study of T cell repertoires in cytomegalovirus infection. In regard to this clonotype: Its antigen is not known.

TCRdb analysed the reads with MiXCR anew, one entry per CDR3 protein. Of about 770,000 distinct CDR3 sequences in the sample, just under 30% were seen once. V gave up 4 bases and J gave up 9 bases, with 24 bases separating them. CDR1 SNHLY and CDR2 FYNNEI come from the germline V gene. CDR3 length: 16 residues. The chain has TRBV2 and TRBJ2-5, with D perhaps given as TRBD1 or TRBD2 (6 bases each). The clonotype was recovered from a human donor in good health (CMV status not recorded). Some clones in this sample may be carry-over from other donors' samples. Source: cultured CD8+ T cells from PBMCs, taken from culture after CMV antigen stimulation. The CDR3 nucleotides read TGTGCCAGCAGTGGAGGGGGGCTACAAGGCCAAGTAGCCCAGTACTTC. Translation: CASSGGGLQGQVAQYF. The full variable domain, with the rest looked up from reference TRBV2 and TRBJ2-5, is EPEVTQTPSHQVTQMGQEVILRCVPISNHLYFYWYRQILGQKVEFLVSFYNNEISEKSEIFDDQFSVERPDGSNFTLKIRSTKLEDSAMYFCASSGGGLQGQVAQYFGPGTRLLVL.